These 20 T cell receptor beta chains were all obtained from the same sample, sequenced in a study of CD8+ T cells in alopecia areata. cDNA reverse transcribed from extracted RNA served as the sequencing template. Clones were sequenced by immunoSEQ multiplex PCR, and TCRdb holds only the in-frame ones, with some missing. The table has 200,000 to 250,000 clones, approximately 52% seen once. The source was CD4+ T cells sorted from blood, collected at week 0. The receptors were gathered from a human donor with alopecia areata.

The chain has TRBV30 and TRBJ1-2, with a weak D call TRBD1 (5 bases). The CDR3 length is 12 residues. V gave up 8 bases and J gave up 7 bases, with 17 bases separating them. CDR1 and CDR2 (germline): GTSNPN, SVGIG (reference sequence). The CDR3 nucleotides are TGTGCCCGATCCGGACGCGGGGCTGGCTACACCTTC. Translation: CARSGRGAGYTF.

The chain is built from TRBV15 and TRBJ2-5, with 12 bases that match TRBD2. Per the germline V gene, CDR1 is LNHNV and CDR2 is YYDKDF (reference sequence). CDR3 length: 14 amino acids. With 8 bases clipped from V and 6 bases from J, the junction kept 7 bases outside the gene matches. The CDR3 DNA reads as TGTGCCACCCACGAAGGACTAGCGGGAAAGACCCAGTACTTC. Translating gives CATHEGLAGKTQYF.

The chain has TRBV7-9 and TRBJ2-3; 10 positions agree with TRBD2. The CDR3 totals 16 residues. Trimming cost V 1 base and J 3 bases; bases outside gene matches: 4. Germline V lookup: CDR1 SEHNR, CDR2 FQNEAQ (reference sequence). The CDR3 is CASSLVTSGVTDTQYF. The CDR3 coding sequence is TGTGCCAGCAGCTTAGTTACTAGCGGGGTAACAGATACGCAGTATTTT.

This clone was seen just once. The rearrangement links TRBV4-1 to TRBJ2-2, with D perhaps matching TRBD2 (6 bases). From germline, CDR1 is MGHRA and CDR2 YSYEKL. The CDR3 has 17 residues. The V end lost 1 base, the J end lost 2 bases, and 14 bases lay between the germline ends. CDR3 nucleotide sequence: TGCGCCAGCAGCCAAGGGAGGGCCAGAACTAACACCGGGGAGCTGTTTTTT. It encodes CASSQGRARTNTGELFF.

The V and J genes are TRBV30 and TRBJ1-2, with 7 bases identical to TRBD1. V dropped 6 bases and J dropped 2; count of bases not matched to a gene: 9. Per the germline V gene, CDR1 is GTSNPN and CDR2 is SVGIG (reference sequence). This CDR3 comprises 14 residues. CDR3 loop: CACWGGQKNYGYTF. CDR3 in DNA: TGTGCCTGTTGGGGGGGACAGAAAAACTATGGCTACACCTTC.

The chain joins TRBV5-1 to TRBJ1-1; D is undetermined. CDR1 is SGHRS, CDR2 YFSETQ, per germline. The CDR3 is 12 amino acids. Trimming left V 1 base short and J 3 bases short, with 4 bases between. CDR3 amino acids: CASSLQDTEAFF. Written as DNA, the CDR3 is TGCGCCAGCAGCTTGCAAGACACTGAAGCTTTCTTT.

This clone showed up just a few times. This sequence joins TRBV29-1 and TRBJ1-3, with unresolved D. The V gene's germline CDR1 is SQVTM and CDR2 ANQGSEA. This CDR3 is built from 13 residues. Trimming cost V 4 bases and J 0 bases, with 7 bases left between them. The CDR3 DNA reads as TGCAGCGTTGTCTTGGGCTCTGGAAACACCATATATTTT. This translates into CSVVLGSGNTIYF.

This chain links TRBV5-1 with TRBJ1-6; TRBD1 might be the D (5 bases). Per germline, CDR1 SGHRS and CDR2 YFSETQ. The CDR3 loop spans 12 amino acids. V lost 4 bases and J 12 bases, leaving 11 bases between the germline ends. This CDR3 is CASSLGQEPLHF. DNA for the CDR3: TGCGCCAGCAGCCTGGGGCAGGAACCCCTCCACTTT.

The count of this clone is one. The chain links TRBV6-5 to TRBJ2-2, with TRBD1 matching over 7 bases. This CDR3 comprises 15 residues. V lost 6 bases and J lost 1; bases outside the gene matches: 5. Germline-derived CDR1 and CDR2 are MNHEY and SVGAGI. The CDR3 region has the DNA TGTGCCAGCAGAGATGGGGACAGGAACACCGGGGAGCTGTTTTTT. This encodes CASRDGDRNTGELFF.

CDR3 DNA sequence: TGTGCCAGCAGCTTAGGTAGGGGCTGGGGAGGTGAGCAGTTCTTC. Amino acids: CASSLGRGWGGEQFF. The V gene is TRBV11-2, the J gene TRBJ2-1; D might be TRBD2 (6 bases). The ends were cut back, 1 base at V and 9 bases at J, with 16 bases in the middle. The V gene's germline CDR1 is SGHAT and CDR2 FQNNGV. The CDR3 totals 15 residues.

The chain couples TRBV6-5 to TRBJ2-3; the D gene could be TRBD1 or TRBD2 (5 bases each). Germline V gene data show CDR1 as MNHEY and CDR2 as SVGAGI. The CDR3 totals 14 residues. The V and J ends lost 6 bases and 4 bases respectively, with 14 bases between them. CDR3 in amino acids: CASRMDGAADTQYF. DNA of the CDR3: TGTGCCAGCAGAATGGACGGGGCCGCAGATACGCAGTATTTT.

This clone showed up just a few times. This chain joins TRBV9 and TRBJ2-7; 8 bases are shared with TRBD1. Germline V lookup: CDR1 SGDLS, CDR2 YYNGEE. With V trimmed by 3 bases and J by 4 bases, 12 bases remained unmatched. This CDR3 contains 16 residues. The CDR3 reads CASSAGTGTGSYEQYF. The CDR3 bases are TGTGCCAGCAGCGCCGGTACCGGGACAGGAAGTTACGAGCAGTACTTC.

The chain couples TRBV11-3 to TRBJ2-7; D is perhaps TRBD2 (6 bases). In germline, CDR1 is SGHNT, CDR2 YENEEA. This CDR3 comprises 13 residues. V was trimmed by 0 bases and J by 3 bases, leaving 6 bases between them. The CDR3 coding sequence is TGTGCCAGCAGCTTAGAGGGGGGCTACGAGCAGTACTTC. Protein: CASSLEGGYEQYF.

This clone was seen a few times. The rearrangement joins TRBV5-6 to TRBJ2-7; D remains unclear. Trimming removed 4 bases at V and 0 bases at J, with 17 bases between. The CDR3 is 16 residues long. CDR1 is SGHDT, CDR2 YYEEEE, per germline. The CDR3 loop is CASSLFRVLSSYEQYF. The CDR3 DNA sequence: TGTGCCAGCAGCCTATTCCGGGTCTTGTCCTCCTACGAGCAGTACTTC.

The rearrangement joins TRBV5-1 to TRBJ2-1; 7 bases are shared with TRBD2. V lost 1 base to trimming and J lost 3 bases; unmatched junction nucleotides: 4. The CDR3 contains 15 residues. Germline assignment: CDR1 SGHRS and CDR2 YFSETQ. The CDR3 region has the DNA TGCGCCAGCAGCTTGTCCCCTAGCGGCTACAATGAGCAGTTCTTC. It specifies CASSLSPSGYNEQFF.

The rearrangement uses TRBV9 and TRBJ1-1; D gene ambiguous. The CDR3 runs to 14 residues. Germline-derived CDR1 and CDR2 are SGDLS and YYNGEE. Trimming left V 0 bases short and J 1 base short, with 7 bases between. The CDR3: CASSVGPENTEAFF. CDR3 sequence (DNA): TGTGCCAGCAGCGTAGGACCGGAGAACACTGAAGCTTTCTTT.

The chain is built from TRBV5-1 and TRBJ2-5; 12 bases fit TRBD2. CDR3 length: 18 residues. V lost 4 bases and J lost 5; bases outside the gene matches: 15. Germline V gene data show CDR1 as SGHRS and CDR2 as YFSETQ. The CDR3 nucleotides are TGCGCCAGCAGCCCCGGATCTAGCGGGAGGGCCCCGAAGGAGACCCAGTACTTC. This translates into CASSPGSSGRAPKETQYF. Complete variable domain (other parts from reference TRBV5-1 and TRBJ2-5): KAGVTQTPRYLIKTRGQQVTLSCSPISGHRSVSWYQQTPGQGLQFLFEYFSETQRNKGNFPGRFSGRQFSNSRSEMNVSTLELGDSALYLCASSPGSSGRAPKETQYFGPGTRLLVL.

The gene calls are TRBV2 and TRBJ2-1; D uncertain. The CDR3 runs to 15 residues. Trimming left V 2 bases short and J 0 bases short, with 8 bases between. Germline values: CDR1 SNHLY, CDR2 FYNNEI. The CDR3 spells CASSEWRNSYNEQFF. The CDR3 bases are TGTGCCAGCAGTGAATGGAGAAACTCCTACAATGAGCAGTTCTTC.

This chain connects TRBV4-1 to TRBJ1-2; tentative D call: TRBD1 (6 bases). The germline V and J ends were trimmed by 1 base and 4 bases, with 13 bases remaining between them. Germline lookup yields CDR1 MGHRA and CDR2 YSYEKL. The CDR3 runs to 15 residues. The CDR3 region is CASSQAGTGTYGYTF. In DNA, the CDR3 is TGCGCCAGCAGCCAAGCGGGAACAGGGACCTATGGCTACACCTTC.

The chain joins TRBV6-5 to TRBJ2-1, with D unclear. Deletions cut 6 bases from V and 7 bases from J, with 13 bases between. Germline values: CDR1 MNHEY, CDR2 SVGAGI. This CDR3 is built from 13 residues. The CDR3, as DNA: TGTGCCAGCAGCGTTCCAGTTGGGAATGAGCAGTTCTTC. Protein product: CASSVPVGNEQFF.